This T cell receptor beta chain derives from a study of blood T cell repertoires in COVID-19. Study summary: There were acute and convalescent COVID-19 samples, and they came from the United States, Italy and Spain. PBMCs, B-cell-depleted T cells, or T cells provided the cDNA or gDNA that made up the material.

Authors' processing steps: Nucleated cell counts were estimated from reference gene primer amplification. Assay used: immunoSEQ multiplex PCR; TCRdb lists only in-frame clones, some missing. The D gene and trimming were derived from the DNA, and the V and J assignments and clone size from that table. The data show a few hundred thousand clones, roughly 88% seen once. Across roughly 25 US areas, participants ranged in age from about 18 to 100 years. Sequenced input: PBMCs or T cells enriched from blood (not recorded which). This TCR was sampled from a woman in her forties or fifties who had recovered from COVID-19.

CDR3 residues: CASSGTSGGFSYNEQFF. CDR3 in DNA: TGTGCCAGCAGTGGGACTAGCGGGGGGTTCTCCTACAATGAGCAGTTCTTC. The chain uses TRBV2 and TRBJ2-1, with TRBD2 identical over 14 bases. From germline, CDR1 is SNHLY and CDR2 FYNNEI. The CDR3 totals 17 residues. J was trimmed by 0 bases and V by 4 bases; bases with no gene match: 2.